The sequence of this T cell receptor (beta chain) was determined in a study of T cells in Graves' hyperthyroidism and ophthalmopathy. This clonotype was counted ten times or more. TCR beta CDR3 sequences were amplified from RNA transcripts. A set of HTBI primers served as the primers for a first-round RT-PCR of the TCR CDR3. From the multiplex PCR reads, TCRdb called clonotypes with MiXCR, one entry per CDR3 protein. The sample has about 300,000 distinct CDR3 sequences, around 19% seen once. V trimming: 10 bases; J trimming: 4 bases; junction bases outside the gene matches: 9. This CDR3 region has 14 residues. From germline, CDR1 is MDHEN and CDR2 SYDVKM.

This chain uses TRBV28 with TRBJ2-5; TRBD2 matches 10 bases. The TCR was taken from a man aged 50 to 60 with Graves' ophthalmopathy. The sequencing input was blood. The CDR3 sequence: CATTWSGRGETQYF. The CDR3 region has the DNA TGTGCCACCACGTGGAGCGGGAGGGGAGAGACCCAGTACTTC.